The clone carrying this T cell receptor beta chain was observed many times. The source material, RNA transcripts, was used to amplify TCR beta CDR3 regions. The TCR CDR3 first-round RT-PCR relied on the HTBI primer set. TCRdb fed the multiplex PCR reads into MiXCR, producing one record per CDR3 protein. The sample consists of roughly 500,000 distinct CDR3 sequences, 40% to 50% of them appearing once. The data belong to a study of T cells in Graves' hyperthyroidism and ophthalmopathy. Germline trimming cut 4 bases from V and 2 bases from J; bases unmatched to any gene: 4. The CDR3 is made up of 16 amino acids. Germline values: CDR1 MNHEY, CDR2 SVGAGI.

The receptor was derived from an adult woman with Graves' disease, either hyperthyroidism or ophthalmopathy (not recorded which). This rearrangement joins TRBV6-5 to TRBJ2-2; 10 bases are a match to TRBD2. Sample: peripheral blood or thyroid tissue (not recorded which). The CDR3 DNA is TGTGCCAGCAGTTCCGGACTAGCGGTTAACACCGGGGAGCTGTTTTTT. It translates to CASSSGLAVNTGELFF.